The rows below give T cell receptor beta chains drawn from one sample of a study of cytomegalovirus exposure and HLA in healthy donors. Using immunoSEQ multiplex PCR, the repertoire was profiled, and TCRdb retains in-frame clones only, with some absent. The sample lists about 220,000 clones, 87% occurring once. The sample consisted of PBMCs. Every receptor here comes from a man between 18 and 29 years old in good health and CMV-seronegative. Each CDR3 is given with its conserved first and last residue. Fields, in order: J gene, clone size, D gene, V gene, CDR3 DNA, CDR3 protein. The D gene is left open where the match is weak. Size values are once, few and many counts, or a class for expanded clones, and some rows have none.

J: TRBJ2-5; size: -; D: -; V: TRBV20-1; DNA: TGCAGTGCTAGAGGGCCCGAGACCCAGTACTTC; CDR3: CSARGPETQYF
J: TRBJ2-2; size: -; D: TRBD2; V: TRBV2; DNA: TGTGCCAGCAGCGGACTAGCCGGGGAGCTGTTTTTT; CDR3: CASSGLAGELFF
J: TRBJ2-7; size: -; D: -; V: TRBV27; DNA: TGTGCCAGCGCACGGAGCCGCTCCTACGAGCAGTACTTC; CDR3: CASARSRSYEQYF
J: TRBJ1-5; size: once; D: -; V: TRBV7-2; DNA: TGTGCCAGCAGCTTACGCAGGGATCAGCCCCAGCATTTT; CDR3: CASSLRRDQPQHF
J: TRBJ2-5; size: -; D: -; V: TRBV27; DNA: TGTGCCAGCAGTTTATTAGGGGGTGAAGAGACCCAGTACTTC; CDR3: CASSLLGGEETQYF
J: TRBJ2-7; size: -; D: -; V: TRBV28; DNA: TGTGCCAGCAGTACTCGACAGCAGCAGTACTTC; CDR3: CASSTRQQQYF
J: TRBJ1-5; size: -; D: -; V: TRBV27; DNA: TGTGCCAGCAGTCAGGGGATGTATCGGATTCAGCCCCAGCATTTT; CDR3: CASSQGMYRIQPQHF
J: TRBJ2-5; size: -; D: -; V: TRBV7-8; DNA: TGTGCCAGCAGCAGAACTTCGCCAGAGACCCAGTACTTC; CDR3: CASSRTSPETQYF
J: TRBJ2-7; size: -; D: TRBD1; V: TRBV6-1; DNA: TGTGCCAGCGAGACAGGGTCGAACTCCTACGAGCAGTACTTC; CDR3: CASETGSNSYEQYF
J: TRBJ1-5; size: -; D: -; V: TRBV5-4; DNA: TGTGCCAGCAGCTTTCCGGGGGATAGCAATCAGCCCCAGCATTTT; CDR3: CASSFPGDSNQPQHF
J: TRBJ2-7; size: -; D: TRBD2; V: TRBV7-8; DNA: TGTGCCAGCAGCCCTGGGACTAGCGGGAGGAAAGAGCAGTACTTC; CDR3: CASSPGTSGRKEQYF
J: TRBJ2-7; size: -; D: TRBD2; V: TRBV7-8; DNA: TGTGCCAGCAGCTTGCCGGGACTAGCGGGGGCGTCCTACGAGCAGTACTTC; CDR3: CASSLPGLAGASYEQYF
J: TRBJ2-7; size: -; D: TRBD2; V: TRBV27; DNA: TGTGCCGGCGGACTAGCGGGGGGTGGGTACGAGCAGTACTTC; CDR3: CAGGLAGGGYEQYF
J: TRBJ2-1; size: -; D: TRBD2; V: TRBV15; DNA: TGTGCCACCAGCAGGGGAGGGACTACTTGGTATGAGCAGTTCTTC; CDR3: CATSRGGTTWYEQFF
J: TRBJ1-1; size: -; D: -; V: TRBV20-1; DNA: TGCAGTGCTAGAGAAGCGAGGCAAGCTTTCTTT; CDR3: CSAREARQAFF
J: TRBJ2-7; size: -; D: -; V: TRBV9; DNA: TGTGCCAGCAGCGTGGCCCCCGCCTACGAGCAGTACTTC; CDR3: CASSVAPAYEQYF
J: TRBJ2-3; size: -; D: TRBD1; V: TRBV5-4; DNA: TGTGCCAGCAGCTTGGTTCCGGGCAGGGGGCTTACAGATACGCAGTATTTT; CDR3: CASSLVPGRGLTDTQYF
J: TRBJ1-1; size: -; D: -; V: TRBV29-1; DNA: TGCAGCGTTGAAGGTGGGGGGACTGAAGCTTTCTTT; CDR3: CSVEGGGTEAFF
J: TRBJ2-2; size: once; D: TRBD2; V: TRBV6-1; DNA: TGTGCCAGCAGTAAATCCGGGACTAGCGGCGGGGAGCTGTTTTTT; CDR3: CASSKSGTSGGELFF
J: TRBJ2-1; size: -; D: -; V: TRBV5-1; DNA: TGCGCCAGCAGCTTGGTGTCGGGGTCCGGGATAGAGCAGTTCTTC; CDR3: CASSLVSGSGIEQFF
J: TRBJ2-3; size: -; D: -; V: TRBV4-1; DNA: TGCGCCAGCAGCCCCAGGGACTCGACTTACACAGATACGCAGTATTTT; CDR3: CASSPRDSTYTDTQYF
J: TRBJ1-5; size: -; D: -; V: TRBV19; DNA: TGTGCCAGTGGGCGGGAGAGCAATCAGCCCCAGCATTTT; CDR3: CASGRESNQPQHF
J: TRBJ1-4; size: -; D: -; V: TRBV4-3; DNA: TGCGCCAGCAGCCAAAGGGGGGGCTGGGAAAAACTGTTTTTT; CDR3: CASSQRGGWEKLFF
J: TRBJ1-4; size: -; D: TRBD1; V: TRBV6-5; DNA: TGTGCCAGCACCGAGGGCGGACAGGGGGCGAAAAAACTGTTTTTT; CDR3: CASTEGGQGAKKLFF
J: TRBJ1-6; size: -; D: -; V: TRBV30; DNA: TGTGCCTGGATGGGGGCGAATTCACCCCTCCACTTT; CDR3: CAWMGANSPLHF
J: TRBJ2-1; size: -; D: TRBD2; V: TRBV9; DNA: TGTGCCAGCAGCGTAGTTTCTAGCGGGGGGTACAATGAGCAGTTCTTC; CDR3: CASSVVSSGGYNEQFF
J: TRBJ1-4; size: -; D: -; V: TRBV28; DNA: TGTGCCAGCAATCAGGGTAATAGTGAAAAACTGTTTTTT; CDR3: CASNQGNSEKLFF
J: TRBJ2-2; size: many; D: -; V: TRBV7-2; DNA: TGTGCCAGCAGCCCCGGGACTTGGGAGCTGTTTTTT; CDR3: CASSPGTWELFF
J: TRBJ2-3; size: -; D: -; V: TRBV20-1; DNA: TGCAGCCTCGGGAGAACAGATACGCAGTATTTT; CDR3: CSLGRTDTQYF
J: TRBJ1-1; size: -; D: -; V: TRBV5-1; DNA: TGCGCCAGCAGCTTGGTAAGCACGGGGACTGAAGCTTTCTTT; CDR3: CASSLVSTGTEAFF
J: TRBJ1-2; size: few; D: -; V: TRBV2; DNA: TGTGCCAGCAGAGAGACGGCGGCCCAAAACTATGGCTACACCTTC; CDR3: CASRETAAQNYGYTF
J: TRBJ2-7; size: -; D: TRBD1; V: TRBV18; DNA: TGTGCCAGCTCACCCAACCGACAGGGGGCATCCTACGAGCAGTACTTC; CDR3: CASSPNRQGASYEQYF
J: TRBJ2-1; size: -; D: TRBD2; V: TRBV7-2; DNA: TGTGCCAGCTTCTCCCTAAGGACTAGCGGGACTGAGCAGTTCTTC; CDR3: CASFSLRTSGTEQFF
J: TRBJ2-7; size: once; D: TRBD1; V: TRBV27; DNA: TGTGCCAGCAGTACCGGGACAGGGTACGAGCAGTACTTC; CDR3: CASSTGTGYEQYF